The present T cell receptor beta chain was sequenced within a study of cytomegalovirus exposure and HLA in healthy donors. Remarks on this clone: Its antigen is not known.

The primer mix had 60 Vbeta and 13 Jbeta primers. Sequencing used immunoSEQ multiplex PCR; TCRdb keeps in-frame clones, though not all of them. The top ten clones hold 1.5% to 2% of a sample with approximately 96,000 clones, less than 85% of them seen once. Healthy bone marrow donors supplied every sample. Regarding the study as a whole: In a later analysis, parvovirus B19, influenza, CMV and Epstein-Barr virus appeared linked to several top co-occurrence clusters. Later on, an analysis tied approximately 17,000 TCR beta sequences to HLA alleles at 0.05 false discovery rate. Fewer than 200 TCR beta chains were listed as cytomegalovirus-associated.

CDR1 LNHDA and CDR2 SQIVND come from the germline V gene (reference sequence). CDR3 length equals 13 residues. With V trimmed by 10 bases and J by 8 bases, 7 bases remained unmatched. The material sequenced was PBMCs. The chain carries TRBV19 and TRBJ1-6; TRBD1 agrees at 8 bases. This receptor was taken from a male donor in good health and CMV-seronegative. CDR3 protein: CATSRGLDSPLHF. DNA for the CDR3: TGTGCCACCTCCAGGGGGCTGGATTCACCCCTCCACTTT.